This T cell receptor (beta chain) was identified during a study of cytomegalovirus exposure and HLA in healthy donors. CDR1 and CDR2 (germline): MDHEN, SYDVKM. This CDR3 is 14 amino acids long. J gave up 0 bases and V 6 bases, and 4 bases lay outside the gene matches. Only one count was recorded for this clone. Measured with immunoSEQ multiplex PCR; TCRdb has only the in-frame clones, and not every one. The sample includes about 180,000 clones, around 85% seen only once; the top ten take approximately 15%. The sequencing sample was made of PBMCs. The chain employs TRBV28 and TRBJ1-2; the match to TRBD1 covers 7 bases. This sequence was found in a man between 18 and 29 years old in good health and CMV-seropositive. CDR3 region: CASRPGTANYGYTF. DNA for the CDR3: TGTGCCAGCAGACCCGGGACAGCTAACTATGGCTACACCTTC.